This T cell receptor (beta chain) is from a study of metastatic and nonmetastatic thyroid tumors. Background on the study: Blood and tumor or nodule tissue repertoires from malignant and benign thyroid patients were compared. General observations from the study: TCR beta diversity was reportedly significantly higher in malignant thyroid tumors than benign nodules, in blood and tumor.

MiXCR was used by TCRdb to re-call the PCR reads. The table has roughly 15,000 clones, about 24% seen once. This clone came up many times. The antigen is not known. Additional DNA sequences in this sample encode the identical CDR3. Patients underwent thyroid surgery, and none had received any treatment before it. The V gene end was trimmed by 1 base and the J gene end by 8 bases; junction bases not matched to a gene: 6. CDR3 size: 15 residues. Germline CDR1 is SGHRS and CDR2 is YFSETQ. This chain joins TRBV5-1 and TRBJ1-4; 9 nucleotides match TRBD1. Specimen: adjacent normal tissue. This TCR derives from a female donor with papillary thyroid cancer or a benign thyroid nodule (not recorded which). Some clones in this sample may be carry-over from other donors' samples. CDR3 DNA: TGCGCCAGCAGCTTGACAGGGGGCGATGGGGAAAAACTGTTTTTT. Amino acid sequence: CASSLTGGDGEKLFF.